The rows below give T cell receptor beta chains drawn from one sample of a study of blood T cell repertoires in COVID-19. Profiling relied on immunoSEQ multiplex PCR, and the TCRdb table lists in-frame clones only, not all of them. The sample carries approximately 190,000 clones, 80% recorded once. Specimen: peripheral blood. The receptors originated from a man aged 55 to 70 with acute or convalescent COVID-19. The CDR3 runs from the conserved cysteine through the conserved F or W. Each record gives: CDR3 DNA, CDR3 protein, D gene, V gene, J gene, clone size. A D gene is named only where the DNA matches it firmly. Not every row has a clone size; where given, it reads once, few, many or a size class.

CDR3 DNA: TGTGCCAGCAGCGCAACAACAGGGGGCCAACGAGGGTCCTACGAGCAGTACTTC
CDR3 protein: CASSATTGGQRGSYEQYF
D gene: -
V gene: TRBV21-1
J gene: TRBJ2-7
clone size: -

CDR3 DNA: TGTGCCAGCAGCACCCTGAGGGGGTCGGGGGCCAACGTCCTGACTTTC
CDR3 protein: CASSTLRGSGANVLTF
D gene: -
V gene: TRBV11-2
J gene: TRBJ2-6
clone size: -

CDR3 DNA: TGTGCCAGCAGCGAACCGAGTCAAACTAATGAAAAACTGTTTTTT
CDR3 protein: CASSEPSQTNEKLFF
D gene: -
V gene: TRBV28
J gene: TRBJ1-4
clone size: -

CDR3 DNA: TGTGCCAGCTCACCTCAACTTAGGACAGGGACCCACACCATATATTTT
CDR3 protein: CASSPQLRTGTHTIYF
D gene: TRBD1
V gene: TRBV18
J gene: TRBJ1-3
clone size: -

CDR3 DNA: TGTGCCAGCAGCCTAGCGGGAGGACCCGAGCAGTACTTC
CDR3 protein: CASSLAGGPEQYF
D gene: TRBD2
V gene: TRBV2
J gene: TRBJ2-7
clone size: -

CDR3 DNA: TGTGCCAGCAGCGTAGATCCGTCTGGGGCTTCACCCCTCCACTTT
CDR3 protein: CASSVDPSGASPLHF
D gene: -
V gene: TRBV9
J gene: TRBJ1-6
clone size: -

CDR3 DNA: TGTGCCAGCAGCACCAGGGACAGGGGGCCCGAGCAGTACTTC
CDR3 protein: CASSTRDRGPEQYF
D gene: TRBD1
V gene: TRBV5-4
J gene: TRBJ2-7
clone size: once

CDR3 DNA: TGTGCCACCAGTCACATAGCGGGTGGATTCAATGAGCAGTTCTTC
CDR3 protein: CATSHIAGGFNEQFF
D gene: TRBD2
V gene: TRBV24-1
J gene: TRBJ2-1
clone size: -

CDR3 DNA: TGTGCCAGCAGTGAGGGCAGGGGAGTTGTCTATGGCTACACCTTC
CDR3 protein: CASSEGRGVVYGYTF
D gene: -
V gene: TRBV25-1
J gene: TRBJ1-2
clone size: -

CDR3 DNA: TGTGCCAGTAGTATCGCGGAAAGCTCCTACAATGAGCAGTTCTTC
CDR3 protein: CASSIAESSYNEQFF
D gene: -
V gene: TRBV19
J gene: TRBJ2-1
clone size: many

CDR3 DNA: TGTGCCAGCAGCCAGCGACAGGGCTCACCCCTCCACTTT
CDR3 protein: CASSQRQGSPLHF
D gene: TRBD1
V gene: TRBV4-2
J gene: TRBJ1-6
clone size: -

CDR3 DNA: TGTGCCAGCTCACTATACGACTCCGGGACAGGTATCGAGCAGTACTTC
CDR3 protein: CASSLYDSGTGIEQYF
D gene: TRBD1
V gene: TRBV18
J gene: TRBJ2-7
clone size: -

CDR3 DNA: TGCAGCGTTGATCTAGCGGCAACCACAGATACGCAGTATTTT
CDR3 protein: CSVDLAATTDTQYF
D gene: TRBD2
V gene: TRBV29-1
J gene: TRBJ2-3
clone size: -

CDR3 DNA: TGTGCCAGCAGGCCCGAGGGCCCAGAGCTAGATACGCAGTATTTT
CDR3 protein: CASRPEGPELDTQYF
D gene: -
V gene: TRBV5-4
J gene: TRBJ2-3
clone size: many

CDR3 DNA: TGTGCCAGCAGCCCGACGCGGGATCGGGAAAAACTGTTTTTT
CDR3 protein: CASSPTRDREKLFF
D gene: -
V gene: TRBV7-9
J gene: TRBJ1-4
clone size: once

CDR3 DNA: TGCAGCGCCCAGGGTTTCCGCGAGCAGTACTTC
CDR3 protein: CSAQGFREQYF
D gene: -
V gene: TRBV29-1
J gene: TRBJ2-7
clone size: -

CDR3 DNA: TGTGCCAGCAGTCCCGGGGGCTATGGCTACACCTTC
CDR3 protein: CASSPGGYGYTF
D gene: -
V gene: TRBV28
J gene: TRBJ1-2
clone size: once

CDR3 DNA: TGTGCCAGCAGCCTGACTAGCGGGGGATCCTACGAGCAGTACTTC
CDR3 protein: CASSLTSGGSYEQYF
D gene: TRBD2
V gene: TRBV7-2
J gene: TRBJ2-7
clone size: few

CDR3 DNA: TGTGCCAGCAGCTTAGAGGGTTTTGGCAGGGGCTATGGCTACACCTTC
CDR3 protein: CASSLEGFGRGYGYTF
D gene: -
V gene: TRBV11-3
J gene: TRBJ1-2
clone size: -

CDR3 DNA: TGTGCCAGCAGTTGGACAGCTATTTATGGCTACACCTTC
CDR3 protein: CASSWTAIYGYTF
D gene: -
V gene: TRBV6-2/TRBV6-3
J gene: TRBJ1-2
clone size: -

CDR3 DNA: TGTGCCAGCAGCTACAGGGGCGCCGACCAAGAGACCCAGTACTTC
CDR3 protein: CASSYRGADQETQYF
D gene: TRBD1
V gene: TRBV7-6
J gene: TRBJ2-5
clone size: -

CDR3 DNA: TGTGCCAGCAGTTTCCCGGACAGGGTAGACACCATATATTTT
CDR3 protein: CASSFPDRVDTIYF
D gene: TRBD1
V gene: TRBV28
J gene: TRBJ1-3
clone size: -

CDR3 DNA: TGTGCCACCAGTGACCAAAGCTCAGGGATCCAAGAGACCCAGTACTTC
CDR3 protein: CATSDQSSGIQETQYF
D gene: -
V gene: TRBV24-1
J gene: TRBJ2-5
clone size: once

CDR3 DNA: TGCGCCAGCAGCCAACGCATGACTAGCGGGAGTGGATTGGAGCAGTTCTTC
CDR3 protein: CASSQRMTSGSGLEQFF
D gene: TRBD2
V gene: TRBV4-1
J gene: TRBJ2-1
clone size: -

CDR3 DNA: TGTGCCAGCTCACCAGGCGGGGATCAGCCCCAGCATTTT
CDR3 protein: CASSPGGDQPQHF
D gene: -
V gene: TRBV18
J gene: TRBJ1-5
clone size: -

CDR3 DNA: TGTGCCAGCAGCAGAACAGGGGAGGCTTTCTTT
CDR3 protein: CASSRTGEAFF
D gene: TRBD1
V gene: TRBV12-3/TRBV12-4
J gene: TRBJ1-1
clone size: -

CDR3 DNA: TGTGCCAGCAGTCTCCTAACTAGCGGGGGGCCTGAGAACACCGGGGAGCTGTTTTTT
CDR3 protein: CASSLLTSGGPENTGELFF
D gene: TRBD2
V gene: TRBV5-6
J gene: TRBJ2-2
clone size: -

CDR3 DNA: TGTGCCAGCAGCGGGACTAGCGGGAGTCAGAGCTCCTACGAGCAGTACTTC
CDR3 protein: CASSGTSGSQSSYEQYF
D gene: TRBD2
V gene: TRBV11-2
J gene: TRBJ2-7
clone size: -

CDR3 DNA: TGTGCCAGCAGCGAGGGACAGGGTTATTGGTCACCCCTCCACTTT
CDR3 protein: CASSEGQGYWSPLHF
D gene: TRBD1
V gene: TRBV5-6
J gene: TRBJ1-6
clone size: -

CDR3 DNA: TGTGCCAGTCGACAGGGGGCGGGAAACACCATATATTTT
CDR3 protein: CASRQGAGNTIYF
D gene: TRBD1
V gene: TRBV6-5
J gene: TRBJ1-3
clone size: -

CDR3 DNA: TGTGCCAGCAGCTTATCGTCCACAGTACCTGGCTACACCTTC
CDR3 protein: CASSLSSTVPGYTF
D gene: -
V gene: TRBV13
J gene: TRBJ1-2
clone size: -

CDR3 DNA: TGCGCCAGCAGCCAAGAAGGCGGCGGGAGGCACAACAATGAGCAGTTCTTC
CDR3 protein: CASSQEGGGRHNNEQFF
D gene: TRBD2
V gene: TRBV4-1
J gene: TRBJ2-1
clone size: -

CDR3 DNA: TGTGCCAGCAGTTATGATGCTGGACACCTCTATGGCTACACCTTC
CDR3 protein: CASSYDAGHLYGYTF
D gene: -
V gene: TRBV6-2/TRBV6-3
J gene: TRBJ1-2
clone size: -

CDR3 DNA: TGTGCCAGCAGCTTAGGGGGGCACAGGGGCGACACTGAAGCTTTCTTT
CDR3 protein: CASSLGGHRGDTEAFF
D gene: TRBD1
V gene: TRBV7-2
J gene: TRBJ1-1
clone size: -

CDR3 DNA: TGTGCCATCAGTGAGCCTTCGACTAGCGGGGGGAAAAAGTTCTTC
CDR3 protein: CAISEPSTSGGKKFF
D gene: TRBD2
V gene: TRBV10-3
J gene: TRBJ2-1
clone size: -

CDR3 DNA: TGTGCCAGCAGTTTCTGGGAGTACGAGCAGTACTTC
CDR3 protein: CASSFWEYEQYF
D gene: -
V gene: TRBV12-3/TRBV12-4
J gene: TRBJ2-7
clone size: -

CDR3 DNA: TGTGCCACCAGCTCCAGAGGGGCTAGCGGCGGTTTTTATGAGCAGTTCTTC
CDR3 protein: CATSSRGASGGFYEQFF
D gene: TRBD2
V gene: TRBV15
J gene: TRBJ2-1
clone size: -

CDR3 DNA: TGCGCCAGCAGCTTGGGAGGAGCGTCCAAAAACATTCAGTACTTC
CDR3 protein: CASSLGGASKNIQYF
D gene: -
V gene: TRBV5-1
J gene: TRBJ2-4
clone size: -

CDR3 DNA: TGCAGCGTTCCGGCGACAGGGCGGAATGGCTACACCTTC
CDR3 protein: CSVPATGRNGYTF
D gene: TRBD1
V gene: TRBV29-1
J gene: TRBJ1-2
clone size: -

CDR3 DNA: TGCGCCAGCAGCTCGCGGACAGGAGAAGCTTTCTTT
CDR3 protein: CASSSRTGEAFF
D gene: TRBD1
V gene: TRBV5-1
J gene: TRBJ1-1
clone size: -

CDR3 DNA: TGTGCCAGCAGACGACTAGCGGGAGGACGCTACGAGCAGTACTTC
CDR3 protein: CASRRLAGGRYEQYF
D gene: TRBD2
V gene: TRBV2
J gene: TRBJ2-7
clone size: once

CDR3 DNA: TGTGCCAGCAGGAGACAGGGGCGCTATGGCTACACCTTC
CDR3 protein: CASRRQGRYGYTF
D gene: TRBD1
V gene: TRBV6-5
J gene: TRBJ1-2
clone size: -

CDR3 DNA: TGTGCCAGTAGTCGAGCAACTAATGAAAAACTGTTTTTT
CDR3 protein: CASSRATNEKLFF
D gene: -
V gene: TRBV19
J gene: TRBJ1-4
clone size: -

CDR3 DNA: TGTGCCAGCAGCGCCTCCCGGACTCCTGGAAACACCATATATTTT
CDR3 protein: CASSASRTPGNTIYF
D gene: -
V gene: TRBV9
J gene: TRBJ1-3
clone size: -

CDR3 DNA: TGTGCCAGCAGCCAAAGACTAGCGGGGAATGAGCAGTTCTTC
CDR3 protein: CASSQRLAGNEQFF
D gene: TRBD2
V gene: TRBV4-2
J gene: TRBJ2-1
clone size: -